The text below deals with one T cell receptor beta chain. J was trimmed by 4 bases and V by 5 bases; bases with no gene match: 5. In germline, CDR1 is SGHTA, CDR2 FQGNSA. CDR3 length: 13 amino acids. Generated by immunoSEQ multiplex PCR, the TCRdb table keeps only in-frame clones and is missing some. The table includes more than 100,000 clones, approximately 79% detected once. These data are taken from a study of T cell clones after liver transplantation. The chain uses TRBV7-2 and TRBJ2-7; 7 bases are a match to TRBD2. This material consisted of CD4+ T cells from blood, taken roughly 50 months after liver transplant. The sequence derives from a human patient who received a liver transplant. A subset of T cells may come from the graft donor. CDR3 region: CASSNGREYEQYF. The CDR3, as DNA: TGTGCCAGCAGCAATGGGCGGGAGTACGAGCAGTACTTC.